This T cell receptor beta chain was recovered during a study of breast tumors, draining lymph nodes, adjacent tissues (dated by TCRdb to the mid-2010s). Turning to the overall study: Breast cancer patients provided tumor, adjacent nontumor tissue and axillary lymph nodes, and the study compared the TCR beta repertoires across these three sources. The study aimed to assess the relationships and possible T-cell exchange between tumor, surrounding tissue and draining lymph node repertoires in human breast cancer. What the work shows at the level of the full study, not this receptor alone: Tumor T-cell repertoires showed less diversity than lymph node repertoires and more diversity than nontumor tissue repertoires, and tumor T-cell repertoires showed preferential V and J gene usage. The data were judged consistent with most tumor T cells deriving from the lymph node and then expanding within tumor tissue. In luminal-like breast cancer, tumor and nontumor tissue repertoires resembled each other significantly more than in basal-like breast cancer. The conclusion that tumor T cells originate in lymph nodes was presented as consistent with a hypothesis rather than as directly demonstrated.

The table lists this clonotype with many counts. The specificity of this receptor is unknown. Base qualities are not recorded, but no much larger clone differs from it by a single base. Lymph node samples came from the axillary draining lymph nodes of breast cancer patients. Sequenced on an Illumina HiSeq 2000. Multiplex PCR amplification was used to build the TCR beta chain libraries. High-throughput sequencing was used to analyze the amplified TCR beta chain products. The raw public data were reprocessed by TCRdb itself: fastp quality trimming at Q25, MiXCR clonotype calling, in-frame beta chains only. Rows with a matching CDR3 protein are joined into one entry that keeps the most common DNA and genes. The sample contains approximately 280,000 distinct CDR3 sequences, over 25% of them found a single time. Of the sample, 1.1% falls within the top ten clones. This clonotype originated in a female donor with breast cancer. Some clones in this sample may be carry-over from other donors' samples. The sample consisted of axillary lymph node tissue.

Read as DNA, the sequence is TGTGCCAGCAGTACTAGCGGGAGCTTCCACGAGCAGTACTTC. Its protein product is CASSTSGSFHEQYF. The sequence joins TRBV12-3 or TRBV12-4 to TRBJ2-7, with 11 bases aligning to TRBD2. Germline trimming: 5 bases from V, 5 bases from J; junction bases outside gene matches: 5. The cysteine opens and the phenylalanine closes a CDR3 of 14 amino acids. The only DNA kept is the CDR3, 42 bases in frame from the first base.